A single sample gave rise to the 20 T cell receptor beta chains below, sequenced in a study of blood T cell repertoires in COVID-19. TCRdb keeps only in-frame clones here, not all; method: immunoSEQ multiplex PCR. The sample yields around 180,000 clones, around four fifths seen once. Material: peripheral blood. The receptors were sampled from a woman aged 25-40 years with acute or convalescent COVID-19.

The chain recombines TRBV5-1 with TRBJ1-1; D remains ambiguous. The length of the CDR3 is 17 residues. Per germline, CDR1 SGHRS and CDR2 YFSETQ. V lost 0 bases, J lost 6 bases, and 21 bases lay in between. CDR3 DNA: TGCGCCAGCAGCTTGGGACTACAAGTCAAGCCCCTACCTGAAGCTTTCTTT. Its translation is CASSLGLQVKPLPEAFF.

Of note for this clone: This sample includes further DNA sequences coding for the same CDR3. This sequence joins TRBV28 and TRBJ1-6; a weak D match, TRBD1 (6 bases). The CDR3 consists of 12 residues. V was pared by 7 bases and J by 10 bases, with 11 bases between. Per the germline V gene, CDR1 is MDHEN and CDR2 is SYDVKM. CDR3 nucleotides: TGTGCCAGCACGCAGGGGAACTCACCCCTCCACTTT. It encodes CASTQGNSPLHF.

The CDR3 loop is CASSLGGAGEDTQYF. The CDR3 coding sequence is TGTGCCAGCAGCTTGGGGGGAGCGGGAGAGGATACGCAGTATTTT. This chain joins TRBV5-4 and TRBJ2-3; TRBD2 matches 8 bases. Germline V gene sequence: CDR1 SGHNT, CDR2 YYREEE (reference sequence). J gave up 6 bases and V 0 bases, and 6 bases lay outside the gene matches. The length of the CDR3 is 15 residues.

The chain combines TRBV19 with TRBJ1-2; 10 bases map to TRBD1. Losses at the gene ends were 4 bases for V and 2 bases for J; bases not matched to a gene: 7. The CDR3 has 16 amino acids. Per germline, CDR1 LNHDA and CDR2 SQIVND (reference sequence). The CDR3 is CASSNVPGQGNYGYTF. CDR3 nucleotides: TGTGCCAGTAGTAACGTCCCGGGACAGGGGAACTATGGCTACACCTTC.

The J gene is TRBJ2-7, the V gene TRBV7-3, with D maybe TRBD1 (6 bases). The CDR3 is 13 residues long. The ends were cut back, 0 bases at V and 6 bases at J, with 9 bases in the middle. Germline V CDR1 and CDR2: SGHTA, FQGTGA. Written as DNA, the CDR3 is TGTGCCAGCAGCTTAACCGGGACATCCGAGCAGTACTTC. It specifies CASSLTGTSEQYF. Full variable domain (outside the CDR3, taken from reference TRBV7-3 and TRBJ2-7): GAGVSQTPSNKVTEKGKYVELRCDPISGHTALYWYRQSLGQGPEFLIYFQGTGAADDSGLPNDRFFAVRPEGSVSTLKIQRTERGDSAVYLCASSLTGTSEQYFGPGTRLTVT.

V usage is TRBV28 and J usage is TRBJ1-2, with no clear D. The V gene's germline CDR1 is MDHEN and CDR2 SYDVKM. The CDR3 consists of 11 residues. V was pared by 8 bases and J by 5 bases, with 9 bases between. CDR3 nucleotide sequence: TGTGCCAGCGGTCGGGATTATGGCTACACCTTC. It is translated as CASGRDYGYTF.

The chain carries TRBV7-6 and TRBJ2-3, with TRBD1 matching 8 bases. From germline, CDR1 is SGHVS and CDR2 FNYEAQ. Losses at the gene ends were 1 base for V and 2 bases for J; bases not matched to a gene: 5. This CDR3 contains 16 residues. In DNA form, the CDR3 reads TGTGCCAGCAGCTTAGGGACAGGGCGGCTCACAGATACGCAGTATTTT. Amino acid sequence: CASSLGTGRLTDTQYF. The whole variable domain, remainder taken from reference TRBV7-6 and TRBJ2-3, is GAGVSQSPRYKVTKRGQDVALRCDPISGHVSLYWYRQALGQGPEFLTYFNYEAQQDKSGLPNDRFSAERPEGSISTLTIQRTEQRDSAMYRCASSLGTGRLTDTQYFGPGTRLTVL.

Only a few counts were recorded for this clone. The rearrangement joins TRBV6-4 to TRBJ2-7; 8 bases map to TRBD2. CDR1 MRHNA and CDR2 SNTAGT come from the germline V gene. V lost 5 bases to trimming and J lost 3 bases; unmatched junction nucleotides: 18. This CDR3 comprises 18 residues. The chain's CDR3 is CASSSPGLGIPLNYEQYF. CDR3 nucleotide sequence: TGTGCCAGCAGTTCACCGGGACTAGGAATTCCTCTGAACTACGAGCAGTACTTC.

V and J are TRBV7-8 and TRBJ1-2, with D possibly matching TRBD1 (5 bases). This CDR3 comprises 12 residues. V lost 5 bases and J lost 7, with 11 bases in between. Germline CDR1 is SGHVS and CDR2 is FQNEAQ. The CDR3 DNA follows: TGTGCCAGCAGCCCGGGGAGGGGTGGCTACACCTTC. Its translation is CASSPGRGGYTF. The variable domain in full, completed from reference TRBV7-8 and TRBJ1-2, reads GAGVSQSPRYKVAKRGQDVALRCDPISGHVSLFWYQQALGQGPEFLTYFQNEAQLDKSGLPSDRFFAERPEGSVSTLKIQRTQQEDSAVYLCASSPGRGGYTFGSGTRLTVV.

The rearrangement joins TRBV4-2 to TRBJ2-5, with D possibly being TRBD2 (7 bases). The CDR3 is made up of 16 amino acids. In germline, CDR1 is LGHNA, CDR2 YNFKEQ. V was trimmed by 4 bases and J by 1 base, leaving 16 bases between them. The CDR3 DNA reads TGTGCCAGCAGCCCGGAGAGGGCGGGGGCCCAAGAGACCCAGTACTTC. Translated: CASSPERAGAQETQYF.

J is TRBJ1-6 and V is TRBV5-1, with 10 bases aligning to TRBD1. With 4 bases clipped from V and 5 bases from J, the junction kept 6 bases outside the gene matches. This CDR3 region has 16 residues. Germline CDR1 reads SGHRS; CDR2 reads YFSETQ. The CDR3: CASSVWTGGNNSPLHF. CDR3 bases: TGCGCCAGCAGCGTGTGGACAGGGGGAAATAATTCACCCCTCCACTTT.

The chain has TRBV16 and TRBJ1-3, with D hard to call. Trimming left V 3 bases short and J 0 bases short, with 6 bases between. Germline CDR1 and CDR2: KGHSY and FQNENV. The CDR3 contains 14 residues. CDR3 protein: CASSHTDSGNTIYF. The CDR3 nucleotides read TGTGCCAGCAGCCACACAGACTCTGGAAACACCATATATTTT.

This clone appeared a few times. V is TRBV12-3 or TRBV12-4 and J is TRBJ2-1, with 8 nucleotides matching TRBD2. The CDR3 length is 13 residues. With V trimmed by 6 bases and J by 9 bases, 7 bases remained unmatched. CDR3 sequence: CASRRGLGVEQFF. The CDR3 DNA reads TGTGCCAGCAGGCGGGGACTAGGCGTTGAGCAGTTCTTC.

The chain employs TRBV11-3 and TRBJ2-1; 8 bases agree with TRBD1. CDR3 size: 16 residues. Germline V lookup: CDR1 SGHNT, CDR2 YENEEA. J was trimmed by 9 bases and V by 1 base; bases with no gene match: 11. CDR3 protein: CASSLVLGTGKVEQFF. CDR3 bases: TGTGCCAGCAGCTTAGTTCTGGGGACAGGAAAGGTTGAGCAGTTCTTC. The full variable domain, completed using reference TRBV11-3 and TRBJ2-1, is EAGVVQSPRYKIIEKKQPVAFWCNPISGHNTLYWYLQNLGQGPELLIRYENEEAVDDSQLPKDRFSAERLKGVDSTLKIQPAELGDSAVYLCASSLVLGTGKVEQFFGPGTRLTVL.

In this sample, this clone turned up a few times. This chain joins TRBV5-4 and TRBJ1-6, with D possibly being TRBD1 (6 bases). The length of the CDR3 is 13 residues. CDR1 SGHNT and CDR2 YYREEE come from the germline V gene (reference sequence). The ends were cut back, 7 bases at V and 6 bases at J, with 11 bases in the middle. The CDR3 sequence is CASHPRGNSPLHF. In DNA, the CDR3 is TGTGCCAGCCACCCCAGGGGTAATTCACCCCTCCACTTT.

The CDR3 DNA follows: TGTGCCTGGAGGAGGCAGTATGAAAAACTGTTTTTT. Its translation: CAWRRQYEKLFF. V and J are TRBV30 and TRBJ1-4; D is undetermined. The V and J ends lost 3 bases and 6 bases respectively, with 8 bases between them. The CDR3 has 12 amino acids. Germline CDR1 is GTSNPN and CDR2 is SVGIG (reference sequence).

Written as DNA, the CDR3 is TGTGCCAGCAGTGACTCCGCGAGGCGGGATGAGCAGTTCTTC. Translation: CASSDSARRDEQFF. The chain links TRBV6-4 to TRBJ2-1; possible D gene TRBD2, 5 bases. V dropped 0 bases and J dropped 8 bases, with 11 bases sitting between them. The germline CDR1 and CDR2 sequences are MRHNA and SNTAGT. The CDR3 runs to 14 residues.

The chain uses TRBV29-1 and TRBJ1-2, with D possibly being TRBD1 (6 bases). The CDR3 is 14 amino acids. V lost 0 bases, J lost 5 bases, and 13 bases lay in between. CDR1 SQVTM and CDR2 ANQGSEA come from the germline V gene. The CDR3 reads CSVEDNRVLYGYTF. The DNA of the CDR3 is TGCAGCGTTGAAGATAACAGGGTCTTGTATGGCTACACCTTC.

The chain couples TRBV10-3 to TRBJ1-6, with D uncertain. This CDR3 spans 14 amino acids. With 4 bases removed from V and 2 bases from J, the gap between germline ends came to 6 bases. Per germline, CDR1 ENHRY and CDR2 SYGVKD. As DNA, the CDR3 is TGTGCCATCAGTGGCGGGACCTATAATTCACCCCTCCACTTT. Translation gives CAISGGTYNSPLHF.

The chain is built from TRBV15 and TRBJ2-4, with D possibly matching TRBD2 (5 bases). V lost 5 bases, J lost 2 bases, and 13 bases lay in between. Germline lookup yields CDR1 LNHNV and CDR2 YYDKDF (reference sequence). CDR3 size: 15 residues. The CDR3 nucleotides are TGTGCCACCAGCCCTCAGAGGGTTACCAAAAACATTCAGTACTTC. Its translation: CATSPQRVTKNIQYF.